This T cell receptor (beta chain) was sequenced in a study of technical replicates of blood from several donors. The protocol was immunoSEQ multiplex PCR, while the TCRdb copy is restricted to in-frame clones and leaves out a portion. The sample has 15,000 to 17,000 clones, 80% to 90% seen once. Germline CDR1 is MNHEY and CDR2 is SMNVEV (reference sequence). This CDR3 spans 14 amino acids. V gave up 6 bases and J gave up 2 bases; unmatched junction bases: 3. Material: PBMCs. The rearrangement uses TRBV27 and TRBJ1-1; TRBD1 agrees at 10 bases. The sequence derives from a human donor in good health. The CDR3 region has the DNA TGTGCCAGCAGCAGACAGGGGGCCAACACTGAAGCTTTCTTT. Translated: CASSRQGANTEAFF.